The TCR beta chain described here comes from a study of cytomegalovirus exposure and HLA in healthy donors. Per the germline V gene, CDR1 is MGHRA and CDR2 is YSYEKL. The CDR3 is 21 amino acids. It was with 60 Vbeta and 13 Jbeta primers that the PCR ran. Assay used: immunoSEQ multiplex PCR; TCRdb lists only in-frame clones, some missing. Among approximately 150,000 clones listed, approximately 80% were seen once. For this clone: Mismatch with germline at one junction end may stem from a read error.

The V gene is TRBV4-1, the J gene TRBJ1-5, with a possible D match to TRBD1 (5 bases). This TCR was recovered from a man in his forties in good health and CMV-seropositive. The sequencing input was PBMCs. CDR3 in DNA: TGCGCCAGCAGCCAGAAGGCTAGAAAGGGTGAGGGACTTTCACCCACTCAGCCCCGGCATTTT. Translated, it gives CASSQKARKGEGLSPTQPRHF.